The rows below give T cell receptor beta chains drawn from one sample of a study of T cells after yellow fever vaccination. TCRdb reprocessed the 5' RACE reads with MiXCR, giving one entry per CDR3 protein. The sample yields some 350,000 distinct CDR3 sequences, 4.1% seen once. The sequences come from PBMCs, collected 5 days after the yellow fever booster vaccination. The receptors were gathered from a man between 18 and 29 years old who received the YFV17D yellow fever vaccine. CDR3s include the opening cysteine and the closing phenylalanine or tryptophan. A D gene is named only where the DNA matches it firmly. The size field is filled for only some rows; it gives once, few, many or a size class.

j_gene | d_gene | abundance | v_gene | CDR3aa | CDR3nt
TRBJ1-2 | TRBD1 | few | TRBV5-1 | CASFNRDSYGYTF | TGCGCCAGCTTCAACCGGGACAGCTATGGCTACACCTTC
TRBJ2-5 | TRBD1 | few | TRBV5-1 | CASSTGQRETQYF | TGCGCCAGCAGCACGGGACAGCGAGAGACCCAGTACTTC
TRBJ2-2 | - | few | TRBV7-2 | CASSLWPLGAGELFF | TGTGCCAGCAGCTTATGGCCACTCGGGGCCGGGGAGCTGTTTTTT
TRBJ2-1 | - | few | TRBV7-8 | CASSSSVVSYNEQFF | TGTGCCAGCAGTTCTAGTGTTGTCTCCTACAATGAGCAGTTCTTC
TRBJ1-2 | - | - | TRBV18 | CASSLNGGLGNYGYTF | TGTGCCAGCTCTCTTAACGGGGGGCTGGGGAACTATGGCTACACCTTC
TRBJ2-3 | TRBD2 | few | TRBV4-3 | CASSQGTSGDLMQYF | TGCGCCAGCAGCCAGGGGACTAGCGGGGACCTCATGCAGTATTTT
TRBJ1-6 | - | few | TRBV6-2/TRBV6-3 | CASSYSSTTSPLHF | TGTGCCAGCAGTTACTCGAGTACAACATCACCCCTCCACTTT
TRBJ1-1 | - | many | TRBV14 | CASSQGGALNTEAFF | TGTGCCAGCAGCCAAGGGGGCGCCTTAAACACTGAAGCTTTCTTT
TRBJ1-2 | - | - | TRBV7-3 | CASSPRLGVDFGGYTF | TGTGCCAGCAGCCCCCGGCTGGGTGTGGATTTTGGTGGCTACACCTTC
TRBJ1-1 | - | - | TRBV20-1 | CSASEGGTEAFF | TGCAGTGCTAGCGAGGGTGGGACTGAAGCTTTCTTT
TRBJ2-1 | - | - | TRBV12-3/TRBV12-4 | CASSSLRENEQFF | TGTGCCAGCAGTTCCCTCAGGGAAAATGAGCAGTTCTTC
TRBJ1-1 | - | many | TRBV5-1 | CASSLALASEAFF | TGCGCCAGCAGCTTGGCCTTGGCCTCTGAAGCTTTCTTT
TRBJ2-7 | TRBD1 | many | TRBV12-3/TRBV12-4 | CASRSDRVGAPYEQYF | TGTGCCAGCAGGTCCGACAGGGTGGGGGCCCCCTACGAGCAGTACTTC
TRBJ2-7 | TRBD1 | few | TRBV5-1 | CASSWGTDSYEQYF | TGCGCCAGCAGCTGGGGGACAGACTCCTACGAGCAGTACTTC
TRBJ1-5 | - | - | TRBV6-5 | CASSPTVAGKVQPEHF | TGTGCCAGCAGCCCTACAGTCGCCGGGAAGGTTCAGCCCGAGCATTTT
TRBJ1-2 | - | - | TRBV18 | CASSPEGLVYGYTF | TGTGCCAGCTCACCAGAGGGGTTGGTCTATGGCTACACCTTC
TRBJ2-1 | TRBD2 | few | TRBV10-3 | CAIAGVHNEQFF | TGTGCCATCGCGGGGGTCCACAATGAGCAGTTCTTC
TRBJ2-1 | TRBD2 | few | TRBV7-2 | CASSTPTSGTNEQFF | TGTGCCAGCAGCACCCCGACTAGCGGGACGAATGAGCAGTTCTTC
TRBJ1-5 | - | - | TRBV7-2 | CASSAAGTENQPQHF | TGTGCCAGCAGCGCCGCCGGGACCGAGAATCAGCCCCAGCATTTT
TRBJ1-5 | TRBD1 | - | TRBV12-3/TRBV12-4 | CASRRQGSNQPQHF | TGTGCCAGCAGGCGACAGGGGAGCAATCAGCCCCAGCATTTT
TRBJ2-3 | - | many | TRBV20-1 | CSAVLGGAEDTQYF | TGCAGTGCAGTCTTGGGGGGGGCCGAAGATACGCAGTATTTT
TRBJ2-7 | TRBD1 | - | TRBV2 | CASNGLRTGGYEQYF | TGTGCCAGCAACGGGCTCCGGACAGGGGGCTACGAGCAGTACTTC
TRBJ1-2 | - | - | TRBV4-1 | CASKWNNGYTF | TGCGCCAGCAAGTGGAATAATGGCTACACCTTC
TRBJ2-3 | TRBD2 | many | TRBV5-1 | CASSLVGGVTDTQYF | TGCGCCAGCAGCTTGGTTGGGGGGGTCACAGATACGCAGTATTTT
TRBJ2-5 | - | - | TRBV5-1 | CASSLVGVSGQETQYF | TGCGCCAGCAGCTTGGTGGGGGTGTCGGGGCAAGAGACCCAGTACTTC
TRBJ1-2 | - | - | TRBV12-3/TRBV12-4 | CASSPGGRGYTF | TGTGCCAGCAGCCCAGGAGGGAGGGGCTACACCTTC
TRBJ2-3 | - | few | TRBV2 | CASSDPGDKDTQYF | TGTGCCAGCAGTGACCCCGGGGACAAAGATACGCAGTATTTT
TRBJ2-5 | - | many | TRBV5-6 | CASSTSRRRAQWKTQYF | TGTGCCAGCAGCACCAGCCGGAGGCGGGCCCAGTGGAAGACCCAGTACTTC
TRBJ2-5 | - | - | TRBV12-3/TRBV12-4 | CASSLRSQGTQYF | TGTGCCAGCAGTTTGAGGAGCCAGGGGACCCAGTACTTC
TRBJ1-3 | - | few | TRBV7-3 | CASSLAPPTSGNTIYF | TGTGCCAGCAGCCTGGCCCCGCCGACATCCGGAAACACCATATATTTT
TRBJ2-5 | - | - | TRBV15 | CATSRDNRGGETQYF | TGTGCCACCAGCAGAGACAACCGCGGCGGGGAGACCCAGTACTTC
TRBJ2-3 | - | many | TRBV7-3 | CASSSEGWAGAGEDTQYF | TGTGCCAGCAGCTCCGAGGGTTGGGCGGGGGCAGGTGAAGATACGCAGTATTTT
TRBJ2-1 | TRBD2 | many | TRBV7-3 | CASSAGSGVYNEQFF | TGTGCCAGCAGCGCGGGCAGCGGGGTGTACAATGAGCAGTTCTTC
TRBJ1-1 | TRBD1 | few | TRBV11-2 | CASSGEGAITEAFF | TGTGCCAGCAGCGGAGAGGGGGCAATCACTGAAGCTTTCTTT
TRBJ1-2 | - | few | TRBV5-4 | CASSPAGQGPVVGYTF | TGTGCCAGCAGCCCCGCCGGTCAGGGGCCCGTAGTTGGCTACACCTTC
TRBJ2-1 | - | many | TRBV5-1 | CASSEASAGNEQFF | TGCGCCAGCAGCGAGGCTTCGGCGGGGAATGAGCAGTTCTTC
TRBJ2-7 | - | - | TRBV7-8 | CASSSNSARDPYEQYF | TGTGCCAGCAGCTCTAATTCGGCCAGGGATCCCTACGAGCAGTACTTC
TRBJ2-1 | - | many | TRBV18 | CASSSSLETEQFF | TGTGCCAGCTCATCTTCCCTCGAAACAGAGCAGTTCTTC
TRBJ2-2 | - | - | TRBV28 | CASYDKNTGELFF | TGTGCCAGCTACGACAAGAACACCGGGGAGCTGTTTTTT
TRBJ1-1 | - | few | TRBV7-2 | CASTLVRGGDTEAFF | TGTGCCAGCACCCTGGTCAGGGGAGGAGACACTGAAGCTTTCTTT
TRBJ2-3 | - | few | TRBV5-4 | CASSLALVSGGLSTDTQYF | TGTGCCAGCAGCTTGGCCTTGGTATCCGGGGGGCTTAGCACAGATACGCAGTATTTT
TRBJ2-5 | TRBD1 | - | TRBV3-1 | CASAKGQGRKETQYF | TGTGCCAGCGCGAAGGGACAGGGGCGCAAAGAGACCCAGTACTTC
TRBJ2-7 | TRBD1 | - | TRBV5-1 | CASSPTGGTSYEQYF | TGCGCCAGCAGCCCGACAGGGGGAACGTCCTACGAGCAGTACTTC
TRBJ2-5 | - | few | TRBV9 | CASSGDGETQYF | TGTGCCAGCAGCGGGGACGGGGAGACCCAGTACTTC
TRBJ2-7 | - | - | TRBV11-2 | CASSLGAGTFYEQYF | TGTGCCAGCAGCTTAGGGGCAGGGACCTTCTACGAGCAGTACTTC